The present entry profiles one T cell receptor (beta chain) with its context. No antigen is known for it. The protocol was immunoSEQ multiplex PCR, while the TCRdb copy is restricted to in-frame clones and leaves out a portion. Among 100,000 to 150,000 clones listed, about 91% were seen once. This entry comes from a study of cytomegalovirus exposure and HLA in healthy donors. Between the trimmed V and J ends, which lost 4 bases and 4 bases, there was a span of 11 bases. In germline, CDR1 is MNHNY, CDR2 SVGAGI (reference sequence). The CDR3 has 13 residues. Findings of the study overall: Subsequent analysis of the roughly 120 validation repertoires found a tendency for first-cohort TCR clusters to co-occur.

This sequence originates from a man in his late teens or twenties in good health and CMV-seronegative. The genes are TRBV6-6 and TRBJ2-7, with TRBD2 as a possible D gene (6 bases). The source material was PBMCs. The CDR3, as DNA: TGTGCCAGCAGTTTGGCCGGGACTTACGAGCAGTACTTC. This encodes CASSLAGTYEQYF.